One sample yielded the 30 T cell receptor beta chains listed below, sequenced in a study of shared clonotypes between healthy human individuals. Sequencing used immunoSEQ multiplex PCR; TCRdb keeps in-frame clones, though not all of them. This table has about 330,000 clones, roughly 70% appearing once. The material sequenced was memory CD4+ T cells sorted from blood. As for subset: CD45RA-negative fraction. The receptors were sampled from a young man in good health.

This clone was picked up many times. Here the CDR3 reads CASSYDRAPYGYTF. CDR3 DNA sequence: TGTGCCAGCAGTTACGACAGGGCTCCCTATGGCTACACCTTC. The chain recombines TRBV6-5 with TRBJ1-2; 7 bases align to TRBD1. Per the germline V gene, CDR1 is MNHEY and CDR2 is SVGAGI. The CDR3 contains 14 residues. V shed 2 bases and J 4 bases; nucleotides not matched to a gene: 4.

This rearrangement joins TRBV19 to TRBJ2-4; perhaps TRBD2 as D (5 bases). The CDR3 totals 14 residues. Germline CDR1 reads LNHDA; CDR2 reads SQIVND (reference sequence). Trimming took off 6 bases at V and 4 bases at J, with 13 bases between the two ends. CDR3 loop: CASSPDGVKNIQYF. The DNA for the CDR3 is TGTGCCAGTAGCCCGGACGGGGTTAAAAACATTCAGTACTTC.

Written as DNA, the CDR3 is TGTGCCAGCAGTGAATCTAGGCAGCAAGAGACCCAGTACTTC. Amino acid sequence: CASSESRQQETQYF. The chain recombines TRBV25-1 with TRBJ2-5; the D is unclear. V was pared by 1 base and J by 2 bases, with 8 bases between. Germline assignment: CDR1 MGHDK and CDR2 SYGVNS. This CDR3 is built from 14 residues. Full variable domain (remainder filled in from reference TRBV25-1 and TRBJ2-5): EADIYQTPRYLVIGTGKKITLECSQTMGHDKMYWYQQDPGMELHLIHYSYGVNSTEKGDLSSESTVSRIRTEHFPLTLESARPSHTSQYLCASSESRQQETQYFGPGTRLLVL.

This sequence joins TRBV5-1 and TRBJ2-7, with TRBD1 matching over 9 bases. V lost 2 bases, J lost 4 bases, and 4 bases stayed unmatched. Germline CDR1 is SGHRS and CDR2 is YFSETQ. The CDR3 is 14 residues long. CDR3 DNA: TGCGCCAGCAGCTTCGGGACAGGGTCGTACGAGCAGTACTTC. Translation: CASSFGTGSYEQYF.

DNA for the CDR3: TGTGCCAGCACCGAGGGAGGCTCTGGGGCCAACGTCCTGACTTTC. Translation gives CASTEGGSGANVLTF. J is TRBJ2-6 and V is TRBV25-1, with TRBD2 as a possible D gene (6 bases). V dropped 7 bases and J dropped 0 bases, with 10 bases sitting between them. The CDR3 sequence is 15 residues long. Germline lookup yields CDR1 MGHDK and CDR2 SYGVNS.

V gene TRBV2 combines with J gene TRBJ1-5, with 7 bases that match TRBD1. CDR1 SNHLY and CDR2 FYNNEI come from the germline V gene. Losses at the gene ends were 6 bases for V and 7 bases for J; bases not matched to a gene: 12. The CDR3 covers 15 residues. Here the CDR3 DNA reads TGTGCCAGCAGCGAACGGTCAGGGGGGAACCAGCCCCAGCATTTT. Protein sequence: CASSERSGGNQPQHF. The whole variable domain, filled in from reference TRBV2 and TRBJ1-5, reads EPEVTQTPSHQVTQMGQEVILRCVPISNHLYFYWYRQILGQKVEFLVSFYNNEISEKSEIFDDQFSVERPDGSNFTLKIRSTKLEDSAMYFCASSERSGGNQPQHFGDGTRLSIL.

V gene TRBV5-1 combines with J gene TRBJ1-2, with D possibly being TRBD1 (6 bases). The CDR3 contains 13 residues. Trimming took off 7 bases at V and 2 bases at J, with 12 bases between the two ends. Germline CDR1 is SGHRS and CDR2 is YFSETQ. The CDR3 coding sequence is TGCGCCAGCGCCTCGCAGGGGAACTATGGCTACACCTTC. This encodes CASASQGNYGYTF.

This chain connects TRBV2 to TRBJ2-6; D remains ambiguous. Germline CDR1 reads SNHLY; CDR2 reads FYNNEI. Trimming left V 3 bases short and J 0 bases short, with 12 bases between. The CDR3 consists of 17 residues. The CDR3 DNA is TGTGCCAGCAGTGATCGACATACCCGCTCTGGGGCCAACGTCCTGACTTTC. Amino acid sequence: CASSDRHTRSGANVLTF.

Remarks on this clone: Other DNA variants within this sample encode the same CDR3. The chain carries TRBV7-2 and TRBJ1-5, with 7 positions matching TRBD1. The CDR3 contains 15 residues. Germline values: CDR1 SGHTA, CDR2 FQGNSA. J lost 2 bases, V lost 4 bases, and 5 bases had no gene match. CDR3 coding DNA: TGTGCCAGCAGCTCCAACAGGGGAGGCAATCAGCCCCAGCATTTT. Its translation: CASSSNRGGNQPQHF.

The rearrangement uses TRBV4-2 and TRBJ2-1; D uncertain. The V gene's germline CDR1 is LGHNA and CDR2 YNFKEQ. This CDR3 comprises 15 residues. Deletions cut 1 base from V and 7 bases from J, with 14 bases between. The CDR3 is CASSQVISSPNEQFF. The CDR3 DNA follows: TGTGCCAGCAGCCAAGTCATAAGCTCCCCGAATGAGCAGTTCTTC.

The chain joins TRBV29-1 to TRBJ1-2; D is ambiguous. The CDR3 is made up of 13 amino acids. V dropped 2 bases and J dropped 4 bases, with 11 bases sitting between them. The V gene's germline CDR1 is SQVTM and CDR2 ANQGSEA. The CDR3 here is CSVENVGSYGYTF. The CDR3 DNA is TGCAGCGTTGAAAACGTAGGCAGCTATGGCTACACCTTC. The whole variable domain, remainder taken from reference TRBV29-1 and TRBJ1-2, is SAVISQKPSRDICQRGTSLTIQCQVDSQVTMMFWYRQQPGQSLTLIATANQGSEATYESGFVIDKFPISRPNLTFSTLTVSNMSPEDSSIYLCSVENVGSYGYTFGSGTRLTVV.

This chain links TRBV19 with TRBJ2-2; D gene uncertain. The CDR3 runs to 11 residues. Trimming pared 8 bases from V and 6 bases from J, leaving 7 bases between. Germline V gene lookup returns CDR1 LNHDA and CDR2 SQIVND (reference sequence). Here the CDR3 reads CASQRPGELFF. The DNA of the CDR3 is TGTGCCAGTCAGCGACCCGGGGAGCTGTTTTTT. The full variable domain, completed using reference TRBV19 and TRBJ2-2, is DGGITQSPKYLFRKEGQNVTLSCEQNLNHDAMYWYRQDPGQGLRLIYYSQIVNDFQKGDIAEGYSVSREKKESFPLTVTSAQKNPTAFYLCASQRPGELFFGEGSRLTVL.

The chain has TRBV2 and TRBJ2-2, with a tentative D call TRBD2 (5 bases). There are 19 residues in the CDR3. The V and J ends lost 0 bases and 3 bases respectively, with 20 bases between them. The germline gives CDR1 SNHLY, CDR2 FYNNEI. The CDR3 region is CASSEAPLARQIDTGELFF. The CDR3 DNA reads TGTGCCAGCAGTGAAGCCCCTCTAGCCAGGCAGATCGACACCGGGGAGCTGTTTTTT.

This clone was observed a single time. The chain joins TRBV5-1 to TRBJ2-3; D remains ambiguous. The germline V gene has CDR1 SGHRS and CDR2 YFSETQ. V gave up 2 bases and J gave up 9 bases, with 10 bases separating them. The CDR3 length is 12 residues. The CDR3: CASSLGLGTQYF. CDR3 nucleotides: TGCGCCAGCAGCTTAGGATTGGGGACGCAGTATTTT.

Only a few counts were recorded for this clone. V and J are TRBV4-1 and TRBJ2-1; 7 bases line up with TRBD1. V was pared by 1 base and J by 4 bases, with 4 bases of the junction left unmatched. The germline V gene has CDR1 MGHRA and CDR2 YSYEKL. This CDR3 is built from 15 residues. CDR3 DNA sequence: TGCGCCAGCAGCCAAGGGGGGACAGAATACAATGAGCAGTTCTTC. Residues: CASSQGGTEYNEQFF.

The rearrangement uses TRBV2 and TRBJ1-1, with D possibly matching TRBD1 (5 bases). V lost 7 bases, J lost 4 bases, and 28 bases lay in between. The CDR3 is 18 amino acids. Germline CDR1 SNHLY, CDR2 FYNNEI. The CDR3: CASKWGRTPRGGGTEAFF. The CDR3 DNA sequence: TGTGCCAGCAAATGGGGACGTACTCCTCGGGGGGGAGGCACTGAAGCTTTCTTT.

The CDR3 nucleotides are TGTGCAAGTCGCTTTCTGAATGACTCCTACAATGAGCAGTTCTTC. Its protein product is CASRFLNDSYNEQFF. The chain combines TRBV12-2 with TRBJ2-1. TRBV12-2 is a listed pseudogene. The CDR3 runs 15 residues.

CDR3 residues: CASSQGVSGSSTDTQYF. DNA of the CDR3: TGCGCCAGCAGCCAAGGAGTTAGCGGGAGTAGCACAGATACGCAGTATTTT. This chain joins TRBV4-1 and TRBJ2-3; 9 bases map to TRBD2. The ends lost 1 base at V and 0 bases at J; junction bases unmatched: 5. The germline gives CDR1 MGHRA, CDR2 YSYEKL. This CDR3 is 17 amino acids long.

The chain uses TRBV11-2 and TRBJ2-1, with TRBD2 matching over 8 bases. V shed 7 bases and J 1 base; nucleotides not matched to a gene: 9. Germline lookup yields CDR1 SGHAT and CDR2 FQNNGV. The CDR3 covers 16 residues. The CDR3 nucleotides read TGTGCCAGCATCTCGATAGCGGGACCGTCCTACAATGAGCAGTTCTTC. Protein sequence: CASISIAGPSYNEQFF.

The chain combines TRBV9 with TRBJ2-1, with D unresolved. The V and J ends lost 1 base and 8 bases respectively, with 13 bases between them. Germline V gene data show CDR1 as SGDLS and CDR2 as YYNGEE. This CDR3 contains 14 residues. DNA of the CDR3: TGTGCCAGCAGCGTACTGGCGGTGGACGATGAGCAGTTCTTC. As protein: CASSVLAVDDEQFF.

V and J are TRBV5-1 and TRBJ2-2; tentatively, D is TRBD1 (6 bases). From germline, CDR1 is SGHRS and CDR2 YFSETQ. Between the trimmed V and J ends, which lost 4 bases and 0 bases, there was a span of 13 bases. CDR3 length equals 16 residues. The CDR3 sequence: CASSHHRDTNTGELFF. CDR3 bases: TGCGCCAGCAGCCATCACCGGGACACGAACACCGGGGAGCTGTTTTTT. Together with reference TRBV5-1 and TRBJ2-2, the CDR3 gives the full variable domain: KAGVTQTPRYLIKTRGQQVTLSCSPISGHRSVSWYQQTPGQGLQFLFEYFSETQRNKGNFPGRFSGRQFSNSRSEMNVSTLELGDSALYLCASSHHRDTNTGELFFGEGSRLTVL.

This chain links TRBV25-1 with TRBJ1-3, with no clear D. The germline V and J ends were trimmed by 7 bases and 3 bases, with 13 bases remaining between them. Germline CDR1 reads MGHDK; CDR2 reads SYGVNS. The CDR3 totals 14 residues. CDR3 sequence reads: CASIHLGFGNTIYF. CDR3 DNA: TGTGCCAGCATACATTTGGGGTTTGGAAACACCATATATTTT. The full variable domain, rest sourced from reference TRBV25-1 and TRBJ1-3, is EADIYQTPRYLVIGTGKKITLECSQTMGHDKMYWYQQDPGMELHLIHYSYGVNSTEKGDLSSESTVSRIRTEHFPLTLESARPSHTSQYLCASIHLGFGNTIYFGEGSWLTVV.

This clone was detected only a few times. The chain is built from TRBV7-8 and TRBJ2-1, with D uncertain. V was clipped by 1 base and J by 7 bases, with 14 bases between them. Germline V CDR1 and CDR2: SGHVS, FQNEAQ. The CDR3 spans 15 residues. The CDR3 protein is CASSLESRTTNEQFF. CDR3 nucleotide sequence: TGTGCCAGCAGCTTAGAGTCCCGGACGACAAATGAGCAGTTCTTC.

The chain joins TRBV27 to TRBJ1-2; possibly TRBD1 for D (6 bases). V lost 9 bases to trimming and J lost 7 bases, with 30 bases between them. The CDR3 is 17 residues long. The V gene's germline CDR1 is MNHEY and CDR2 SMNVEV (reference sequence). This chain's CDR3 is CASSRLASQGRSGGYTF. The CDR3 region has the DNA TGTGCCAGTTCAAGGCTGGCCTCACAGGGACGATCTGGTGGCTACACCTTC.

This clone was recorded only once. The CDR3 nucleotides are TGTGCCAGTAGTAAAACCCCCGGGACAGGGGCCTACAATGAGCAGTTCTTC. Translated: CASSKTPGTGAYNEQFF. The chain joins TRBV19 to TRBJ2-1; 10 bases line up with TRBD1. The junction had 8 bases not matched to a gene; V was cut back by 4 bases and J by 2 bases. Per germline, CDR1 LNHDA and CDR2 SQIVND (reference sequence). The CDR3 runs 17 residues.

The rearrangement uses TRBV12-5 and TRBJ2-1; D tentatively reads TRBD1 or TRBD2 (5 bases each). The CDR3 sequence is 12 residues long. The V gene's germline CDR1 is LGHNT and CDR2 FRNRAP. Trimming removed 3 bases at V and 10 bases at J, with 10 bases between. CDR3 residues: CASGFSGPEQFF. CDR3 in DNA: TGTGCTAGTGGTTTCTCGGGACCAGAGCAGTTCTTC.

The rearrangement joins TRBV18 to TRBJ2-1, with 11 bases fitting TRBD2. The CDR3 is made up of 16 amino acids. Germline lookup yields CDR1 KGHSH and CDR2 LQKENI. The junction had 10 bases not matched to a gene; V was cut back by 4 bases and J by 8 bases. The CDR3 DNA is TGTGCCAGCTCACTGGAGTTAGCGGGAGGGCGGGATGAGCAGTTCTTC. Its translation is CASSLELAGGRDEQFF.

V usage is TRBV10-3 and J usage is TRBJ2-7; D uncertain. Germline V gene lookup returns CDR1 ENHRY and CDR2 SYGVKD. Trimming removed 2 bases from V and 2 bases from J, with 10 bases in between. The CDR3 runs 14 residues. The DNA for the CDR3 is TGTGCCATCAGTGAGAGTCAGGATACCTACGAGCAGTACTTC. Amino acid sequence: CAISESQDTYEQYF.

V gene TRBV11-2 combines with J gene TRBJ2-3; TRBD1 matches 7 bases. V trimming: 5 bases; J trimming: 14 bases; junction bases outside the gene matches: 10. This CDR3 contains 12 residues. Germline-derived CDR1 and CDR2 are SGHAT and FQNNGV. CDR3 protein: CASSHDRVEWYF. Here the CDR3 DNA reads TGTGCCAGCAGCCACGACAGGGTAGAGTGGTATTTT.

The CDR3 DNA follows: TGCAGCGTTTACGGACCGACAGGGGGCGCGCATGGCTACACCTTC. This encodes CSVYGPTGGAHGYTF. V gene TRBV29-1 combines with J gene TRBJ1-2, with TRBD1 matching 10 bases. CDR3 length equals 15 residues. CDR1 SQVTM and CDR2 ANQGSEA come from the germline V gene. V trimming: 5 bases; J trimming: 6 bases; junction bases outside the gene matches: 12.